A selection of T cell receptor beta chains follows, all from one sample in a study of identical twins. TCRdb recomputed calls from the 5' RACE reads with MiXCR, one row per CDR3 protein. The table lists roughly 250,000 distinct CDR3 sequences, around 6.6% of them singletons, with about 3.6% in the top ten. These same records also appear under a second study, on yellow fever vaccine responses in identical twins.

Sequenced input: memory (CD45RO+) T cells sorted from blood. These receptors all stem from a woman aged 18-29 years in good health. Each CDR3 is given with its conserved first and last residue.

CDR3	V	J
CASKLTSGTNNEQFF	TRBV5-1	TRBJ2-1
CASSLTSGEYNEQFF	TRBV5-1	TRBJ2-1
CASSLGQGTAGANVLTF	TRBV13	TRBJ2-6
CSVPPRWGNEQFF	TRBV20-1	TRBJ2-1
CSASYWREVDTQYF	TRBV20-1	TRBJ2-3
CASRRDRANEQYF	TRBV19	TRBJ2-7
CASSRFGGEDLRETQYF	TRBV3-1	TRBJ2-5
CSASGGYSEQFF	TRBV20-1	TRBJ2-1
CASSSQGAVETQYF	TRBV5-6	TRBJ2-5
CSARDWAGRHNEQFF	TRBV20-1	TRBJ2-1
CATSDLNTGINEQFF	TRBV24-1	TRBJ2-1
CATSRALNSGTTNYEQYF	TRBV15	TRBJ2-7
CASSEQWPILAGDDEQFF	TRBV2	TRBJ2-1
CASSSDLGSQYF	TRBV12-3/TRBV12-4	TRBJ2-3
CASRPQGAGELFF	TRBV12-3/TRBV12-4	TRBJ2-2
CASSQGGRDQETQYF	TRBV4-1	TRBJ2-5
CSVAGQLETQYF	TRBV29-1	TRBJ2-5
CASSVGGARSYEQYF	TRBV7-2	TRBJ2-7
CASKISGTEIKETQYF	TRBV6-1	TRBJ2-5